The 4 T cell receptor beta chains reported below all come from one sample, sequenced in a study of T cell repertoires in cytomegalovirus infection. TCRdb fed the reads into MiXCR, producing one record per CDR3 protein. This repertoire shows more than 150,000 distinct CDR3 sequences, 25% to 30% found once; its top ten account for under 35%. Source material: PBMCs. The receptors here all came from a human donor in good health (CMV status not recorded). Some clones in this sample may be carry-over from other donors' samples.

This clonotype has more than one count but fewer than ten. V is TRBV4-2 and J is TRBJ2-7; 11 positions match TRBD2. CDR3 length: 17 residues. V lost 0 bases, J lost 2 bases, and 6 bases stayed unmatched. Germline assignment: CDR1 LGHNA and CDR2 YNFKEQ. The CDR3 reads CASSQEGVAGGPYEQYF. Written as DNA, the CDR3 is TGTGCCAGCAGCCAAGAAGGGGTAGCGGGGGGGCCCTACGAGCAGTACTTC.

The gene calls are TRBV6-5 and TRBJ2-1, with D maybe TRBD1 (5 bases). Per the germline V gene, CDR1 is MNHEY and CDR2 is SVGAGI. The CDR3 runs 12 residues. V lost 2 bases and J lost 10, with 9 bases in between. In DNA, the CDR3 is TGTGCCAGCAGTTACAAGGGGATCGAGCAGTTCTTC. This encodes CASSYKGIEQFF.

The table lists this clonotype with a count of one. Without the conserved terminal phenylalanine or tryptophan, this CDR3 likely stems from a read error. The chain uses TRBV28 and TRBJ2-1; 8 positions match TRBD2. V shed 3 bases, J shed 8 bases, and the junction held 3 bases outside the gene matches. Per the germline V gene, CDR1 is MDHEN and CDR2 is SYDVKM. This CDR3 region has 13 residues. CDR3 sequence: CASSFLGRDEQFS. In DNA form, the CDR3 reads TGTGCCAGCAGTTTTCTCGGGAGGGATGAGCAGTTCTCC.

J is TRBJ2-5 and V is TRBV20-1; maybe TRBD1 (6 bases). The CDR3 totals 15 residues. Germline V lookup: CDR1 DFQATT, CDR2 SNEGSKA (reference sequence). V was shortened by 0 bases and J by 5 bases, with 16 bases between the two germline ends. The CDR3 loop reads CSARDGGRGGETQYF. CDR3 DNA sequence: TGCAGTGCTAGAGATGGTGGCAGGGGCGGTGAGACCCAGTACTTC.